These T cell receptor beta chains were read from a single sample in a study of T cells in Graves' hyperthyroidism and ophthalmopathy. TCRdb re-called the multiplex PCR reads with MiXCR, one entry per CDR3 protein. The sample records about 100,000 distinct CDR3 sequences, 16% being singletons. Sequenced: blood. These receptors all stem from a woman aged 45-65 years with Graves' hyperthyroidism. Both conserved end residues are part of each CDR3. The order of the fields is V gene, J gene, clone size, CDR3 length, D gene, CDR3 protein, CDR3 DNA. D genes are given only for firm matches. For some rows the clone size is stated as once, few or many, or as a class when expanded; others skip it.

TRBV7-2	TRBJ2-7	.	14	TRBD1	CASRATGTSYEQYF	TGTGCCAGCAGGGCGACAGGGACCTCCTACGAGCAGTACTTC
TRBV5-1	TRBJ1-5	.	15	TRBD1	CASSPAGTGNQPQHF	TGCGCCAGCAGCCCGGCCGGGACAGGTAATCAGCCCCAGCATTTT
TRBV13	TRBJ2-7	.	14	.	CASSLSLLGYEQYF	TGTGCCAGCAGCTTAAGCTTACTAGGCTACGAGCAGTACTTC
TRBV7-2	TRBJ2-1	many	16	TRBD2	CASSFKLAGTYNEQFF	TGTGCCAGCAGCTTCAAACTAGCGGGAACCTACAATGAGCAGTTCTTC
TRBV11-1	TRBJ2-1	many	15	.	CASSLASTREDEQFF	TGTGCCAGCAGCTTAGCATCAACCAGGGAAGATGAGCAGTTCTTC
TRBV18	TRBJ2-3	many	13	.	CASSPIREDTQYF	TGTGCCAGCTCACCAATTCGGGAAGATACGCAGTATTTT
TRBV2	TRBJ1-1	.	14	TRBD1	CASRQETGDHRAFF	TGTGCCAGCAGGCAAGAGACAGGGGATCACCGGGCTTTCTTT
TRBV5-1	TRBJ2-1	many	12	.	CASLGGRNEQFF	TGCGCCAGTCTTGGAGGGCGGAATGAGCAGTTCTTC
TRBV7-9	TRBJ2-7	.	12	.	CASSSRTYEQYF	TGTGCCAGCAGTTCCCGGACCTACGAGCAGTACTTC
TRBV20-1	TRBJ2-7	few	16	TRBD2	CSAPGTGTSGFYEQYF	TGCAGTGCCCCCGGGACCGGGACTAGCGGGTTCTACGAGCAGTACTTC
TRBV11-2	TRBJ2-7	.	14	TRBD1	CASSQGDSIYEQYF	TGTGCCAGCAGCCAAGGGGACAGCATTTACGAGCAGTACTTC
TRBV6-1	TRBJ2-1	.	15	.	CASSEWAASYNEQFF	TGTGCCAGCAGTGAATGGGCAGCATCCTACAATGAGCAGTTCTTC
TRBV6-1	TRBJ2-2	many	14	TRBD1	CASRDRERSGELFF	TGTGCCAGCAGGGACAGGGAGAGGAGCGGGGAGCTGTTTTTT
TRBV28	TRBJ2-2	few	16	TRBD1	CASSFSGTVVSGELFF	TGTGCCAGCAGTTTCTCCGGGACAGTCGTATCCGGGGAGCTGTTTTTT
TRBV4-1	TRBJ2-1	few	19	.	CASSHPGLRAGVGYNEQFF	TGCGCCAGCAGCCACCCGGGACTAAGGGCAGGGGTTGGATACAATGAGCAGTTCTTC
TRBV18	TRBJ2-2	many	15	TRBD1	CASSPSGTDTGELFF	TGTGCCAGCTCACCCTCCGGGACAGACACCGGGGAGCTGTTTTTT
TRBV3-1	TRBJ2-1	.	17	TRBD2	CASSQEWRGLADNEQFF	TGTGCCAGCAGCCAAGAATGGAGGGGACTAGCGGACAATGAGCAGTTCTTC
TRBV12-5	TRBJ2-5	few	15	.	CASGLGRDNQETQYF	TGTGCTAGTGGTTTGGGTCGGGATAACCAAGAGACCCAGTACTTC
TRBV10-2	TRBJ2-1	many	14	TRBD2	CASSASGRRHEQFF	TGCGCCAGCAGTGCTAGCGGGAGGCGGCATGAGCAGTTCTTC
TRBV20-1	TRBJ2-7	once	14	TRBD2	CSALLASGTYEQYF	TGCAGTGCCCTTCTTGCTAGCGGTACCTACGAGCAGTACTTC
TRBV7-2	TRBJ1-6	few	14	TRBD1	CASSFRYQGAPLHF	TGTGCCAGCAGCTTCCGCTATCAGGGGGCACCCCTCCACTTT
TRBV5-1	TRBJ2-1	many	14	.	CASSLGLTYNEQFF	TGCGCCAGCAGCTTGGGCCTAACTTACAATGAGCAGTTCTTC